Sequencing of this T cell receptor (beta chain) was carried out in a study of blood T cell repertoires in COVID-19. Study-wide context: Symptom resolution, clearance, or two negative PCRs marked donors in Cohort 3 as recovered. Specimens from acute and convalescent COVID-19 originated in the United States, Italy and Spain.

Ages ranged from about 18 to 89 years, with residence in fewer than 25 US areas. In the original workflow: Reference gene primer amplification in the assay estimated nucleated cell counts. Sequencing was performed with immunoSEQ multiplex PCR; in TCRdb, only in-frame clones are kept and a portion is missing. The DNA gave D and trimming, while V, J and clone size come from that table. The profile covers approximately 190,000 clones, with about 86% appearing a single time and roughly 25% taken by the ten largest. V was pared by 1 base and J by 4 bases, with 8 bases between. The CDR3 loop spans 13 amino acids. CDR1 LNHNV and CDR2 YYDKDF come from the germline V gene (reference sequence).

The chain links TRBV15 to TRBJ2-7, with D perhaps TRBD2 (5 bases). The source is a woman in her forties in a cohort exposed to, infected with or recovered from COVID-19 (not recorded which). The sample taken for sequencing was PBMCs or T cells enriched from blood (not recorded which). CDR3: CATSRAPGYEQYF. CDR3 sequence (DNA): TGTGCCACCAGCAGAGCCCCGGGGTACGAGCAGTACTTC.